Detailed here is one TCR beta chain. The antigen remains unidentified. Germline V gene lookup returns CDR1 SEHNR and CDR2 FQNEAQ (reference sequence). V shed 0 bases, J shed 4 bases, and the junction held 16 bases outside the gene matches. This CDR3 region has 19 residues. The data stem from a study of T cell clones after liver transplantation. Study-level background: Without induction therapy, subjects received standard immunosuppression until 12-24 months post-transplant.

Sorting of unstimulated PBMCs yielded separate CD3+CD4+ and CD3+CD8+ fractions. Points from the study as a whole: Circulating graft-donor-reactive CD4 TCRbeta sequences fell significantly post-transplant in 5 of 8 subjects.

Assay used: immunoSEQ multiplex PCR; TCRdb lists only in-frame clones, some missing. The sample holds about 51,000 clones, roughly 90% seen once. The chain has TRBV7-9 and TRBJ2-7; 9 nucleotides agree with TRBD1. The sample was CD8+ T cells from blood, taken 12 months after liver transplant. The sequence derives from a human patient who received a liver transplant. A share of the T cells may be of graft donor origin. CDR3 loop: CASSLAGQGDHRTLYEQYF. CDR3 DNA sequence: TGTGCCAGCAGCTTAGCGGGACAGGGTGACCATAGGACGTTATACGAGCAGTACTTC.